This T cell receptor (beta chain) was sequenced during a study of regulatory T cells in long-lasting Graves disease. Specified time point: newly diagnosed GD, antithyroid drugs for less than 3 months. The TCR library was prepared using RNA isolated from PBMCs. The authors diagnosed Graves' disease using American Thyroid Association guidelines. Notes on this clonotype: Its antigen is currently unknown.

Germline assignment: CDR1 DFQATT and CDR2 SNEGSKA (reference sequence). The CDR3 length is 15 residues. V lost 6 bases to trimming and J lost 2 bases; unmatched junction nucleotides: 6. The TCR beta library used iRepertoire HTBI primers with Arm-PCR amplification of CDR3. TCRdb fed the multiplex PCR reads into MiXCR, producing one record per CDR3 protein. The sample has about 620,000 distinct CDR3 sequences; roughly 15% are singletons. Study-wide findings and caveats: Persistent-disease Graves' patients showed less TCR diversity than new cases. With a small sample size, accuracy may have been reduced.

This same sample was also taken into another study, of T cells in Graves' hyperthyroidism and ophthalmopathy.

Sequencing was performed on peripheral blood mononuclear cells (PBMCs), taken at new diagnosis, from a patient treated with antithyroid drugs. This TCR was recovered from a woman in her 30s with Graves disease. The J gene is TRBJ2-3, the V gene TRBV20-1; 12 nucleotides line up with TRBD2. The CDR3 sequence: CSAARLAGVTDTQYF. CDR3 coding DNA: TGCAGTGCCGCCCGACTAGCGGGGGTCACAGATACGCAGTATTTT.